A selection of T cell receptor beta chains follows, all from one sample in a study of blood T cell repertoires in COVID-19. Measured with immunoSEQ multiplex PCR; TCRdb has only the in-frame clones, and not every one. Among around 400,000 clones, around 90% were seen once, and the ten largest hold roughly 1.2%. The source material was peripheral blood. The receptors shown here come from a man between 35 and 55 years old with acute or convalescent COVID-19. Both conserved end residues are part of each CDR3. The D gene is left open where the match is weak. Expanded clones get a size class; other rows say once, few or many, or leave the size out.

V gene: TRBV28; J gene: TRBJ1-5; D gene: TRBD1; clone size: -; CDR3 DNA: TGTGCCAGCAGCCCTTCGCCGGGACAGGGGAATCAGCCCCAGCATTTT; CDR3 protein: CASSPSPGQGNQPQHF
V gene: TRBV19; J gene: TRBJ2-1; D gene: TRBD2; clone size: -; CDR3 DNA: TGTGCCAGTAGTATTTCAGCGGGGATTTACAATGAGCAGTTCTTC; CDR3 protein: CASSISAGIYNEQFF
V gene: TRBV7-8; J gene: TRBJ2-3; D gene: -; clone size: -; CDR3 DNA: TGTGCCAGCAGCTTAGGGACAGCAGTTACGGATACGCAGTATTTT; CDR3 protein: CASSLGTAVTDTQYF
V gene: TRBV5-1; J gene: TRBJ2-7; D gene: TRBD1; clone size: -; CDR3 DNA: TGCGCCAGCAGCTCCACCGGACAGGGGATAACCTACGAGCAGTACTTC; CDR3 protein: CASSSTGQGITYEQYF
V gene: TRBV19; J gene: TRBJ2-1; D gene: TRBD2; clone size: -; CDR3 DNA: TGTGCCAGTAGGGGTGGAGCGGGAAATGAGTTTGAGCAGTTCTTC; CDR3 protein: CASRGGAGNEFEQFF
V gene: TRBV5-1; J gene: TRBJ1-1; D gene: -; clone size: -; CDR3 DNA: TGCGCCAGCAGCCTATTCGACAGAATGAACACTGAAGCTTTCTTT; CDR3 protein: CASSLFDRMNTEAFF
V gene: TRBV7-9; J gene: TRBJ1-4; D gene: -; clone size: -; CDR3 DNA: TGTGCCAGCAGCTTGGCCGCAACTAATGAAAAACTGTTTTTT; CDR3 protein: CASSLAATNEKLFF
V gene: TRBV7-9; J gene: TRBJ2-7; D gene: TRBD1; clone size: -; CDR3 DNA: TGTGCCAGCACCCGGACAGGGTACGAGCAGTACTTC; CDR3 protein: CASTRTGYEQYF
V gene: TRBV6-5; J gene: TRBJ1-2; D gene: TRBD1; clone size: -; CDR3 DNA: TGTGCCAGCAGCCGGACAGGGGGAGGCTACACCTTC; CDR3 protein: CASSRTGGGYTF
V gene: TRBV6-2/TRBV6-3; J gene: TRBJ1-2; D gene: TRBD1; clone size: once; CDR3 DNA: TGTGCCAGCAGTTACTCTGACAGGGGTCTGGATGGCTACACCTTC; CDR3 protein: CASSYSDRGLDGYTF
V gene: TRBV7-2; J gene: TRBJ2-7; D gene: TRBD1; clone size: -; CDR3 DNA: TGTGCCAGCAGCTCCGGGACAGGTCTGTTCTGGCACTTC; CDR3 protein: CASSSGTGLFWHF
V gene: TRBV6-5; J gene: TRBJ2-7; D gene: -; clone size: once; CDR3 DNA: TGTGCCAGCAGGATTGACAGATCCTACGAGCAGTACTTC; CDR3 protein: CASRIDRSYEQYF
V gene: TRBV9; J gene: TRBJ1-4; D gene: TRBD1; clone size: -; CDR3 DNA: TGTGCCAGCAGCGCTGACGGACAGGGGGCGAGAGAAAAACTGTTTTTT; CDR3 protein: CASSADGQGAREKLFF
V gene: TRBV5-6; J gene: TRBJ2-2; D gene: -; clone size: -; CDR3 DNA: TGTGCCAGCAGCTTATTGTGGGGGGGCTCCGGGGAGCTGTTTTTT; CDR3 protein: CASSLLWGGSGELFF
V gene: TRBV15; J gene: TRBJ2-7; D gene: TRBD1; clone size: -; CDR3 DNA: TGTGCCACCAGCAGAGTGGGGACAGGGTCCTACGAGCAGTACTTC; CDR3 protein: CATSRVGTGSYEQYF
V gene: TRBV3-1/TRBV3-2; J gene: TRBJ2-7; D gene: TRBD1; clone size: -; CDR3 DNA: TGTGCCAGCAGCCCCGGACAGGGATCCTACGAGCAGTACTTC; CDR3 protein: CASSPGQGSYEQYF
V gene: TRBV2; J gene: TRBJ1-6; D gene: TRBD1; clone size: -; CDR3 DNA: TGTGCCAGCAGTACAGGGGGTAATTCACCCCTCCACTTT; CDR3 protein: CASSTGGNSPLHF
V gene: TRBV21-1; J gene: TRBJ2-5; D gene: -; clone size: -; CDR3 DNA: TGTGCCAGCACTTCGACCCACCGAGGGACCCAGTACTTC; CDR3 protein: CASTSTHRGTQYF
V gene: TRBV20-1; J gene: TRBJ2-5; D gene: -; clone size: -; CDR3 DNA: TGCAGTGCTCGGGTGGTGGAGACCCAGTACTTC; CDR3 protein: CSARVVETQYF
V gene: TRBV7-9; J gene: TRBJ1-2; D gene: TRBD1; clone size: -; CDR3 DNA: TGTGCCAGCAGCCTAGCACAGGGGAGCTATGGCTACACCTTC; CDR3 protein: CASSLAQGSYGYTF
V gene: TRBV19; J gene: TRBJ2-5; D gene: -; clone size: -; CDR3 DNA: TGTGCCAGTAGTATAGGAGGCCTAGCTTTAACCCCTAGCCCGGACCAGTACTTC; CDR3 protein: CASSIGGLALTPSPDQYF
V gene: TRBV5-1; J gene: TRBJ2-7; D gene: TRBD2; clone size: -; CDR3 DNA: TGCGCCAGCAGCGGGGGAGGGATCTGGGCTCACGAGCAGTACTTC; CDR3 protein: CASSGGGIWAHEQYF
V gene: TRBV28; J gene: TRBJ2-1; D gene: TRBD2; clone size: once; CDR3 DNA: TGTGCCAGCAGTTTTCTAGGACAGGGAGTACTAGCGGGGGGTAATGAGCAGTTCTTC; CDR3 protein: CASSFLGQGVLAGGNEQFF
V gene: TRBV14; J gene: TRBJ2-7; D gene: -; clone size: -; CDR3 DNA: TGTGCCAGTTCCCGGGACACCACCTACGAGCAGTACTTC; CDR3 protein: CASSRDTTYEQYF
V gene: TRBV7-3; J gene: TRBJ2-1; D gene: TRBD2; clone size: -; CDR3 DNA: TGTGCCAGCAGCCAATCGGCGGGAGGGCCTCGGAATGAGCAGTTCTTC; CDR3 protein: CASSQSAGGPRNEQFF
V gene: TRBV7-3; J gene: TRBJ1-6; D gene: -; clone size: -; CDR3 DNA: TGTGCCAGCAGCTTCTCACCTACCGATTCACCCCTCCACTTT; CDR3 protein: CASSFSPTDSPLHF
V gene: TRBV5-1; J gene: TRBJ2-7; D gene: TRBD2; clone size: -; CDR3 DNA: TGCGCCAGCAGCGTCCCGGGACTAGTGACCGAGCAGTACTTC; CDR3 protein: CASSVPGLVTEQYF
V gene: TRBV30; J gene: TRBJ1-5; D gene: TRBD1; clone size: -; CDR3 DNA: TGTGCCTGGAGTGGTGACAGGGGGCCTGGGGGCAATCAGCCCCAGCATTTT; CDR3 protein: CAWSGDRGPGGNQPQHF
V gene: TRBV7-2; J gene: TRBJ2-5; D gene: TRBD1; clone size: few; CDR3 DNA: TGTGCCAGCAGCTTAGTCCCCCAGGGGGTCGGAGAGACCCAGTACTTC; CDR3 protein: CASSLVPQGVGETQYF
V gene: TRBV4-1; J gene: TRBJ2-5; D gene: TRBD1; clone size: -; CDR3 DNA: TGCGCCAGCAGCCAATACGGGACAGGTCAAGAGACCCAGTACTTC; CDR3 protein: CASSQYGTGQETQYF
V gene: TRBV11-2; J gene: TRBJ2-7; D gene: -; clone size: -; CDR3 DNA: TGTGCCAGCAGCTTAGACTCTCTGGCAGACTACGAGCAGTACTTC; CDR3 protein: CASSLDSLADYEQYF
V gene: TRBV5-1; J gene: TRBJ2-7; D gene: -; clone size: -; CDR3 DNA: TGCGCCAGCAGCCCGGCGGGCTACGAGCAGTACTTC; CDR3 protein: CASSPAGYEQYF
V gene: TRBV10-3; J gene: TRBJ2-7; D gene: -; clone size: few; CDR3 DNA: TGTGCCATCAGTGGGGACTTCTCAACCTACGAGCAGTACTTC; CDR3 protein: CAISGDFSTYEQYF
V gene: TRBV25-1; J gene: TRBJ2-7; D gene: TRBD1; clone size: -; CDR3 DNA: TGTGCCAGCAGTGGACAGTCCAGGGACAGGGCCTACGAGCAGTACTTC; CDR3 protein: CASSGQSRDRAYEQYF
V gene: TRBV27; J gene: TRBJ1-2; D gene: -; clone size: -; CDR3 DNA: TGTGCCAGCAGTTACGCGAGGAACTATGGCTACACCTTC; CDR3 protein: CASSYARNYGYTF
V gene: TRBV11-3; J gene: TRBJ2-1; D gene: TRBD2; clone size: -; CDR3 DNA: TGTGCCAGCAGCCGCAGAAAGGAGATCAAAGGACTAGCGGACTACAATGAGCAGTTCTTC; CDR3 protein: CASSRRKEIKGLADYNEQFF